The rows below give T cell receptor beta chains drawn from one sample of a study of human T cells and chemical hapten exposure. TCRdb reprocessed the RACE reads via MiXCR and lists one record per CDR3 protein. The sample includes about 170,000 distinct CDR3 sequences, 25% to 35% seen only once; the top ten take about 2%. This sample comprised whole blood, obtained in connection with sensitization to the hapten diphenylcyclopropenone (DPC). These receptor sequences come from a woman under 30 with alopecia areata. Some clones in this sample may be carry-over from other donors' samples. CDR3s include the opening cysteine and the closing phenylalanine or tryptophan. Fields, in order: J gene, V gene, clone size, D gene, CDR3 protein, CDR3 DNA. D genes are given only for firm matches. Clone sizes are given selectively: once, few, many, or a class where the clone is expanded.

J: TRBJ2-3
V: TRBV7-6
size: -
D: TRBD2
CDR3: CASSPQGGVSTDTQYF
DNA: TGTGCCAGCAGCCCCCAGGGAGGGGTTAGCACAGATACGCAGTATTTT

J: TRBJ1-2
V: TRBV7-9
size: -
D: -
CDR3: CASSSDWAYGYTF
DNA: TGTGCCAGCAGCTCCGACTGGGCCTATGGCTACACCTTC

J: TRBJ2-3
V: TRBV20-1
size: -
D: -
CDR3: CSASQMGFTDTQYF
DNA: TGCAGTGCTAGTCAAATGGGATTCACAGATACGCAGTATTTT

J: TRBJ2-7
V: TRBV27
size: few
D: -
CDR3: CASSLPPEQYF
DNA: TGTGCCAGCAGTTTACCCCCCGAGCAGTACTTC

J: TRBJ2-5
V: TRBV5-1
size: -
D: -
CDR3: CASSWGMQETQYF
DNA: TGCGCCAGCAGCTGGGGGATGCAAGAGACCCAGTACTTC

J: TRBJ2-3
V: TRBV5-1
size: -
D: TRBD1
CDR3: CASNDRGGTDTQYF
DNA: TGCGCCAGCAATGACAGGGGGGGCACAGATACGCAGTATTTT

J: TRBJ2-3
V: TRBV6-5
size: many
D: -
CDR3: CASSWADTQYF
DNA: TGTGCCAGCAGTTGGGCAGATACGCAGTATTTT

J: TRBJ2-1
V: TRBV4-3
size: -
D: -
CDR3: CASSQYQGGNEQFF
DNA: TGCGCCAGCAGCCAATACCAGGGGGGGAATGAGCAGTTCTTC

J: TRBJ2-2
V: TRBV7-9
size: few
D: -
CDR3: CASSLLGASGELFF
DNA: TGTGCCAGCAGCTTACTGGGGGCGAGCGGGGAGCTGTTTTTT

J: TRBJ1-4
V: TRBV2
size: few
D: -
CDR3: CANDFATNEKLFF
DNA: TGTGCCAACGACTTTGCAACTAATGAAAAACTGTTTTTT

J: TRBJ1-2
V: TRBV3-1
size: few
D: -
CDR3: CASSQAASSLYGYTF
DNA: TGTGCCAGCAGCCAAGCCGCCAGCAGCCTCTATGGCTACACCTTC

J: TRBJ2-7
V: TRBV6-5
size: many
D: -
CDR3: CASSYSAGSSYEQYF
DNA: TGTGCCAGCAGTTACAGTGCCGGAAGCTCCTACGAGCAGTACTTC

J: TRBJ1-1
V: TRBV6-2/TRBV6-3
size: few
D: -
CDR3: CASTPPTVSTEAFF
DNA: TGTGCCAGCACTCCTCCTACAGTAAGCACTGAAGCTTTCTTT

J: TRBJ2-2
V: TRBV7-9
size: few
D: TRBD1
CDR3: CATLGQTNTGELFF
DNA: TGTGCCACCTTGGGACAGACGAACACCGGGGAGCTGTTTTTT

J: TRBJ1-1
V: TRBV5-6
size: -
D: TRBD1
CDR3: CASSVTGGTEAFF
DNA: TGTGCCAGCAGCGTCACAGGGGGCACTGAAGCTTTCTTT

J: TRBJ1-1
V: TRBV29-1
size: -
D: -
CDR3: CSVEDLGGAFF
DNA: TGCAGCGTTGAAGATCTGGGGGGGGCTTTCTTT

J: TRBJ1-1
V: TRBV2
size: -
D: -
CDR3: CASSGQANTEAFF
DNA: TGTGCCAGCAGTGGGCAGGCGAACACTGAAGCTTTCTTT